There are a few counts of the clone carrying this T cell receptor beta chain. The antigen is not known. The template for TCR beta VDJ and CDR3 sequence profiling was genomic DNA. TCRdb reanalysed the reads using MiXCR and keeps one entry per CDR3 protein. Of some 240,000 distinct CDR3 sequences in the sample, roughly 33% were seen once. These data are taken from a study of CD8+CD57+ T cells in acquired aplastic anemia. Study-level information: Quantities of DNA derived from sorted CD4+ and CD8+ cells averaged around 3 ug. Sequencing produced an average of about 10 million reads per healthy donor for CD4+ cells. Points from the study as a whole: Patients and controls had CD8+ Simpson's diversity values that were not significantly distinct. Shared by patients and controls, around 27 CD8+ CDR3s were abundant in patients.

The J segment lost 3 bases and the V segment lost 1 base, leaving 4 bases of the junction unmatched. The CDR3 contains 15 residues. Germline CDR1 reads KGHSH; CDR2 reads LQKENI. The sequence was collected from a human donor in good health, serving as a control. Sample: sorted CD4+, CD8+, or CD8+CD57+ T cells (not recorded which) from PBMCs. The rearrangement uses TRBV18 and TRBJ2-7, with TRBD1 matching 9 bases. The CDR3 DNA reads TGTGCCAGCTCACCACAACTGGACAGGGGCTACGAGCAGTACTTC. It encodes CASSPQLDRGYEQYF. Full variable domain (rest looked up from reference TRBV18 and TRBJ2-7): NAGVMQNPRHLVRRRGQEARLRCSPMKGHSHVYWYRQLPEEGLKFMVYLQKENIIDESGMPKERFSAEFPKEGPSILRIQQVVRGDSAAYFCASSPQLDRGYEQYFGPGTRLTVT.